This T cell receptor (beta chain) was found in a study of T cells in Graves' hyperthyroidism and ophthalmopathy. Hyperthyroidism of Graves' type that showed no ophthalmopathy progression within 18 months was stable. Pregnant or lactating patients were excluded, as were those with uncontrolled infection or other autoimmune disease. Source material for PBMCs was about 11 ml fresh peripheral blood. The investigators amplified TCR beta CDR3 regions from RNA transcripts. First-round RT-PCR with HTBI primers amplified the TCR CDR3 region. MiXCR, applied by TCRdb to the multiplex PCR reads, yields one record per CDR3 protein. Among 550,000 to 800,000 distinct CDR3 sequences listed, 17% were seen once. This clonotype was picked up a small number of times. Per germline, CDR1 SEHNR and CDR2 FQNEAQ (reference sequence). Trimming took 5 bases from V and 3 from J, leaving 7 bases between them. This CDR3 region has 12 residues.

The clonotype comes from a man aged 50 to 60 with Graves' hyperthyroidism. The source material was blood. The chain employs TRBV7-9 and TRBJ1-2; no reliable D call. The CDR3 region has the DNA TGTGCCAGCAGCCCAGACGACTATGGCTACACCTTC. Encoded protein: CASSPDDYGYTF.